These 28 T cell receptor beta chains were all obtained from the same sample, sequenced in a study of blood T cell repertoires in COVID-19. Data came from immunoSEQ multiplex PCR; TCRdb stores just in-frame clones and leaves some out. This table holds a few hundred thousand clones, 80% to 90% found once. Sequenced: PBMCs or T cells enriched from blood (not recorded which). The receptors come from a man aged 30 to 45 who had recovered from COVID-19.

The chain employs TRBV5-8 and TRBJ1-2; 7 nucleotides agree with TRBD1. The CDR3 is made up of 15 amino acids. The trim removed 1 base at V and 4 bases at J, leaving 7 bases unmatched. Germline values: CDR1 SGHTS, CDR2 YDEGEE. CDR3 protein: CASSLSRGPRYGYTF. DNA of the CDR3: TGTGCCAGCAGCTTGTCAAGGGGGCCTCGCTATGGCTACACCTTC.

This chain joins TRBV19 and TRBJ1-2; 8 bases agree with TRBD1. The CDR3 covers 16 residues. Germline CDR1 and CDR2: LNHDA and SQIVND (reference sequence). V lost 6 bases to trimming and J lost 6 bases; unmatched junction nucleotides: 15. DNA for the CDR3: TGTGCCAGTAGCCCGTTCCCCGGGACAGGAGGAGATGGCTACACCTTC. Its protein is CASSPFPGTGGDGYTF. Looking up the rest from reference TRBV19 and TRBJ1-2 gives the full variable domain: DGGITQSPKYLFRKEGQNVTLSCEQNLNHDAMYWYRQDPGQGLRLIYYSQIVNDFQKGDIAEGYSVSREKKESFPLTVTSAQKNPTAFYLCASSPFPGTGGDGYTFGSGTRLTVV.

This clone was seen a few times. J is TRBJ2-1 and V is TRBV29-1; TRBD1 matches at 10 bases. V gave up 4 bases and J gave up 6 bases; unmatched junction bases: 9. Germline lookup yields CDR1 SQVTM and CDR2 ANQGSEA. CDR3 size: 15 residues. The CDR3 bases are TGCAGCGTTGCAAGGGTGGGACAGGGGCTCAATGAGCAGTTCTTC. Protein product: CSVARVGQGLNEQFF.

J is TRBJ2-1 and V is TRBV7-9; 7 bases align to TRBD2. Trimming removed 5 bases from V and 0 bases from J; junction bases left unmatched: 10. The CDR3 sequence is 17 residues long. Per germline, CDR1 SEHNR and CDR2 FQNEAQ (reference sequence). CDR3 coding DNA: TGTGCCAGCAGCCCCGGGGTGGGGGGGAGCTCCTACAATGAGCAGTTCTTC. Protein product: CASSPGVGGSSYNEQFF.

The genes are TRBV7-2 and TRBJ2-1; 11 nucleotides agree with TRBD2. V shed 4 bases, J shed 3 bases, and the junction held 2 bases outside the gene matches. CDR3 length: 15 amino acids. The germline V gene encodes CDR1 SGHTA and CDR2 FQGNSA. CDR3 DNA: TGTGCCAGCAGCTCTAGCGGGGGGAACTACAATGAGCAGTTCTTC. It translates to CASSSSGGNYNEQFF.

The chain uses TRBV19 and TRBJ2-2; the D is unclear. This CDR3 spans 16 amino acids. CDR1 is LNHDA, CDR2 SQIVND, per germline (reference sequence). V was cut by 3 bases and J by 4 bases, with 15 bases left in between. The CDR3 loop is CASSIAVFGSTGELFF. DNA for the CDR3: TGTGCCAGTAGTATTGCGGTCTTCGGATCCACCGGGGAGCTGTTTTTT.

The chain joins TRBV5-4 to TRBJ2-5, with TRBD2 matching 13 bases. Germline CDR1 is SGHNT and CDR2 is YYREEE (reference sequence). V shed 3 bases and J 4 bases; nucleotides not matched to a gene: 9. This CDR3 has 17 amino acids. The DNA for the CDR3 is TGTGCCAGCAGCTCGGGACTAGCGGGGATAAGGAGAGAGACCCAGTACTTC. This sequence encodes CASSSGLAGIRRETQYF.

The J gene is TRBJ2-1, the V gene TRBV5-1; 8 nucleotides match TRBD1. Per the germline V gene, CDR1 is SGHRS and CDR2 is YFSETQ. The CDR3 spans 16 residues. The V gene end was trimmed by 3 bases and the J gene end by 9 bases; junction bases not matched to a gene: 14. The CDR3 DNA sequence: TGCGCCAGCAGCTCGACCGCAGGACAGGGTTCGGGTGAGCAGTTCTTC. Translating gives CASSSTAGQGSGEQFF.

The chain couples TRBV19 to TRBJ1-6; D possibly corresponds to TRBD1 (6 bases). Germline CDR1 reads LNHDA; CDR2 reads SQIVND (reference sequence). The V gene lost 3 bases and the J gene lost 6 bases, with 15 bases spanning the gap. CDR3 length: 16 residues. DNA of the CDR3: TGTGCCAGTAGTATGAACGCTGGACAGATTAATTCACCCCTCCACTTT. Its protein is CASSMNAGQINSPLHF.

The V call is TRBV5-5, the J call TRBJ1-1; a weak D match, TRBD1 (5 bases). V lost 4 bases and J 6 bases, leaving 13 bases between the germline ends. Per germline, CDR1 SGHKS and CDR2 YYEKEE (reference sequence). This CDR3 is 13 amino acids long. This CDR3 reads CASSPGRAPEAFF. The CDR3 DNA reads as TGTGCCAGCAGCCCCGGCAGGGCCCCTGAAGCTTTCTTT.

The chain links TRBV4-3 to TRBJ2-1, with 9 bases fitting TRBD2. This CDR3 spans 16 amino acids. With V trimmed by 0 bases and J by 9 bases, 9 bases remained unmatched. Germline V CDR1 and CDR2: LGHNA, YSLEER. The CDR3 protein is CASSQEARGGWGEQFF. Written as DNA, the CDR3 is TGCGCCAGCAGCCAAGAGGCGCGGGGGGGCTGGGGTGAGCAGTTCTTC.

This rearrangement joins TRBV18 to TRBJ1-6, with a weak D call TRBD1 (6 bases). The length of the CDR3 is 14 residues. Germline assignment: CDR1 KGHSH and CDR2 LQKENI. The V and J ends lost 2 bases and 6 bases respectively, with 8 bases between them. The CDR3 sequence: CASSPEGVNSPLHF. The CDR3 DNA is TGTGCCAGCTCACCAGAGGGGGTTAATTCACCCCTCCACTTT.

A word on this clone: Sequence at one end of the junction differs from germline and may be a read error. The V gene is TRBV7-7, the J gene TRBJ1-3, with TRBD1 identical over 8 bases. Per germline, CDR1 SSHAT and CDR2 FNYEAQ (reference sequence). CDR3 length: 15 residues. Here the CDR3 DNA reads TGTGCTAGCAGCTTGGGACAGGCTCGGGGAAACACCATATATTTT. The encoded protein is CASSLGQARGNTIYF.

The V call is TRBV25-1, the J call TRBJ2-5; a possible D gene is TRBD2 (6 bases). The CDR3 runs 14 residues. Germline V gene data show CDR1 as MGHDK and CDR2 as SYGVNS. V gave up 2 bases and J gave up 4 bases, with 11 bases separating them. The CDR3 DNA follows: TGTGCCAGCAGTGAAAGCGGGTCCGTAGAGACCCAGTACTTC. Protein sequence: CASSESGSVETQYF.

The rearrangement joins TRBV4-1 to TRBJ2-6, with 9 bases that match TRBD1. In germline, CDR1 is MGHRA, CDR2 YSYEKL. Unmatched junction bases numbered 9, after V lost 3 bases and J lost 0 bases. The CDR3 totals 19 residues. For the CDR3, the DNA is TGCGCCAGCAGCCAGTGGACAGGGGTTTCCCTCTCTGGGGCCAACGTCCTGACTTTC. Its translation: CASSQWTGVSLSGANVLTF.

The chain uses TRBV4-3 and TRBJ2-1; 8 nucleotides match TRBD2. This CDR3 has 16 residues. CDR1 is LGHNA and CDR2 is YSLEER in the germline V gene. The ends lost 1 base at V and 8 bases at J; junction bases unmatched: 10. The CDR3: CASSQALGTSYHEQFF. The CDR3, as DNA: TGCGCCAGCAGCCAAGCCCTCGGGACTAGTTACCATGAGCAGTTCTTC.

The V call is TRBV2, the J call TRBJ1-1; 7 positions agree with TRBD1. Trimming took 5 bases from V and 3 from J; bases not matched to a gene: 9. The CDR3 is made up of 15 amino acids. Germline lookup yields CDR1 SNHLY and CDR2 FYNNEI. CDR3: CASSSRQGADTEAFF. The CDR3 DNA is TGTGCCAGCAGTTCTAGACAGGGTGCGGACACTGAAGCTTTCTTT.

V is TRBV11-2 and J is TRBJ2-2, with 7 bases fitting TRBD2. The germline CDR1 and CDR2 sequences are SGHAT and FQNNGV. Germline trimming cut 3 bases from V and 5 bases from J; bases unmatched to any gene: 6. This CDR3 is 15 amino acids long. CDR3 sequence: CASSFGGGLTGELFF. Here the CDR3 DNA reads TGTGCCAGCAGCTTTGGCGGGGGTCTTACCGGGGAGCTGTTTTTT.

The chain is built from TRBV6-5 and TRBJ2-2; 11 positions agree with TRBD2. Germline CDR1 reads MNHEY; CDR2 reads SVGAGI. The CDR3 runs 15 residues. J gave up 3 bases and V 10 bases, and 7 bases lay outside the gene matches. CDR3 loop: CAISPGLADTGELFF. The CDR3, as DNA: TGTGCCATCTCCCCGGGACTAGCGGACACCGGGGAGCTGTTTTTT.

This clone was recorded a few times. The chain carries TRBV7-8 and TRBJ1-5; D call uncertain. The germline V and J ends were trimmed by 1 base and 4 bases, with 8 bases remaining between them. The germline V gene encodes CDR1 SGHVS and CDR2 FQNEAQ. The length of the CDR3 is 14 residues. The CDR3 nucleotides read TGTGCCAGCAGCTTAGGGGCGATGAATCAGCCCCAGCATTTT. Protein product: CASSLGAMNQPQHF.

This clone was picked up one time. This rearrangement joins TRBV25-1 to TRBJ1-1; D is unresolved. This CDR3 has 16 residues. Germline V CDR1 and CDR2: MGHDK, SYGVNS. V gave up 4 bases and J gave up 1 base, with 16 bases separating them. For the CDR3, the DNA is TGTGCCAGCAGTGGGAGGCAGTGGGATACGAACACTGAAGCTTTCTTT. Its protein is CASSGRQWDTNTEAFF.

V gene TRBV7-8 combines with J gene TRBJ1-1, with D perhaps TRBD1 (5 bases). Per germline, CDR1 SGHVS and CDR2 FQNEAQ. The V gene lost 4 bases and the J gene lost 0 bases, with 12 bases spanning the gap. This CDR3 region has 15 residues. The CDR3 coding sequence is TGTGCCAGCAGCTCCCGACAGATTCTGAACACTGAAGCTTTCTTT. Residues: CASSSRQILNTEAFF.

V is TRBV19 and J is TRBJ1-2; D is undetermined. In germline, CDR1 is LNHDA, CDR2 SQIVND (reference sequence). CDR3 length: 14 residues. Trimming shortened V by 4 bases and J by 6 bases, and 15 bases separated the two germline ends. The CDR3 protein is CASSKVRRADGYTF. The CDR3 nucleotides read TGTGCCAGTAGTAAAGTCCGGAGGGCCGATGGCTACACCTTC.

The chain combines TRBV25-1 with TRBJ1-3, with 9 nucleotides matching TRBD1. V lost 5 bases, J lost 3 bases, and 5 bases stayed unmatched. The CDR3 is 15 residues long. The germline gives CDR1 MGHDK, CDR2 SYGVNS. CDR3 coding DNA: TGTGCCAGCAGTACCCGGGACAGGGTTGGAAACACCATATATTTT. Residues: CASSTRDRVGNTIYF.

The chain combines TRBV5-4 with TRBJ1-1; tentative D call: TRBD1 (6 bases). The CDR3 is 14 residues long. V shed 3 bases and J shed 8 bases, with 17 bases lying between them. CDR1 and CDR2 (germline): SGHNT, YYREEE (reference sequence). CDR3 DNA: TGTGCCAGCAGCTCAACGAAGGGGGTCGAAGAAGCTTTCTTT. Translation: CASSSTKGVEEAFF.

This chain joins TRBV5-1 and TRBJ2-7; 7 nucleotides line up with TRBD1. The CDR3 is 15 amino acids. Germline V gene sequence: CDR1 SGHRS, CDR2 YFSETQ. The ends lost 1 base at V and 2 bases at J; junction bases unmatched: 6. The CDR3 region is CASSLLRQGAYEQYF. CDR3 bases: TGCGCCAGCAGCTTGTTGAGACAGGGAGCCTACGAGCAGTACTTC. Filled out from reference TRBV5-1 and TRBJ2-7, the complete variable domain reads KAGVTQTPRYLIKTRGQQVTLSCSPISGHRSVSWYQQTPGQGLQFLFEYFSETQRNKGNFPGRFSGRQFSNSRSEMNVSTLELGDSALYLCASSLLRQGAYEQYFGPGTRLTVT.

CDR3 DNA: TGTGCCAGCAGCCAGGGGAACTTAGGTGGCTACACCTTC. It encodes CASSQGNLGGYTF. The chain uses TRBV7-2 and TRBJ1-2; D may be TRBD1 (6 bases). V dropped 5 bases and J dropped 7 bases, with 14 bases sitting between them. The CDR3 covers 13 residues. Per germline, CDR1 SGHTA and CDR2 FQGNSA.

The chain joins TRBV11-2 to TRBJ2-3; 8 bases map to TRBD2. The junction had 11 bases not matched to a gene; V was cut back by 6 bases and J by 3 bases. The CDR3 extends over 16 amino acids. Germline CDR1 reads SGHAT; CDR2 reads FQNNGV. CDR3 sequence reads: CASSWGGGGPTDTQYF. The CDR3, as DNA: TGTGCCAGCAGTTGGGGGGGCGGGGGGCCGACAGATACGCAGTATTTT.